These 23 T cell receptor beta chains were sequenced from one sample in a study of blood T cell repertoires in COVID-19. Profiling relied on immunoSEQ multiplex PCR, and the TCRdb table lists in-frame clones only, not all of them. The sample shows 35,000 to 55,000 clones, about 89% of them seen only once. The specimen was peripheral blood. These TCRs come from a man in his 70s with active COVID-19.

The chain joins TRBV7-2 to TRBJ1-1; maybe TRBD1 (6 bases). The germline V and J ends were trimmed by 3 bases and 5 bases, with 13 bases remaining between them. This CDR3 has 14 residues. CDR1 is SGHTA, CDR2 FQGNSA, per germline. The CDR3 nucleotides read TGTGCCAGCAGCTTGATGAGGGGGGGGACTGAAGCTTTCTTT. Its protein product is CASSLMRGGTEAFF.

The chain employs TRBV9 and TRBJ2-1; perhaps TRBD2 as D (6 bases). Germline V gene data show CDR1 as SGDLS and CDR2 as YYNGEE. There are 15 residues in the CDR3. Trimming pared 3 bases from V and 2 bases from J, leaving 12 bases between. Here the CDR3 reads CASSALGGTYNEQFF. The CDR3 bases are TGTGCCAGCAGCGCTCTCGGGGGAACCTACAATGAGCAGTTCTTC.

The chain combines TRBV5-1 with TRBJ2-7; D possibly corresponds to TRBD1 (5 bases). The CDR3 consists of 15 residues. Germline values: CDR1 SGHRS, CDR2 YFSETQ. V was trimmed by 4 bases and J by 4 bases, leaving 18 bases between them. The CDR3 reads CASSTDTATLYEQYF. In DNA, the CDR3 is TGCGCCAGCAGCACGGACACGGCCACATTGTACGAGCAGTACTTC.

This clone showed up just a few times. The CDR3: CASSAGLGFGELFF. DNA of the CDR3: TGTGCCAGCAGCGCCGGACTAGGTTTCGGGGAGCTGTTTTTT. The chain employs TRBV9 and TRBJ2-2; 7 bases agree with TRBD2. Germline V gene sequence: CDR1 SGDLS, CDR2 YYNGEE. V was pared by 3 bases and J by 7 bases, with 6 bases of the junction left unmatched. The CDR3 totals 14 residues.

The J gene is TRBJ2-7, the V gene TRBV27; 9 bases are shared with TRBD2. From germline, CDR1 is MNHEY and CDR2 SMNVEV (reference sequence). CDR3 size: 15 residues. Trimming at V came to 6 bases and at J to 4 bases, leaving 10 bases not matched to a gene. CDR3 region: CASRPFSGGAYEQYF. CDR3 in DNA: TGTGCCAGCAGACCCTTTAGCGGGGGTGCTTACGAGCAGTACTTC.

The V call is TRBV7-9, the J call TRBJ2-2; D gene uncertain. The CDR3 loop spans 12 amino acids. Germline values: CDR1 SEHNR, CDR2 FQNEAQ (reference sequence). The V end lost 10 bases, the J end lost 1 base, and 7 bases lay between the germline ends. The CDR3 sequence is CATELNTGELFF. CDR3 sequence (DNA): TGTGCCACGGAGCTGAACACCGGGGAGCTGTTTTTT.

In this sample, this clone turned up once. The rearrangement joins TRBV28 to TRBJ2-7; D is possibly TRBD1 (6 bases). The CDR3 spans 16 residues. Per the germline V gene, CDR1 is MDHEN and CDR2 is SYDVKM. V dropped 3 bases and J dropped 2 bases, with 17 bases sitting between them. The CDR3 nucleotides read TGTGCCAGCAGTTTCTGGGACACAAAGAACGCCTACGAGCAGTACTTC. Amino acid sequence: CASSFWDTKNAYEQYF.

The chain links TRBV7-9 to TRBJ1-6; 12 bases map to TRBD1. J lost 10 bases, V lost 3 bases, and 4 bases had no gene match. The length of the CDR3 is 15 residues. CDR1 is SEHNR, CDR2 FQNEAQ, per germline (reference sequence). The CDR3 sequence: CASSFGTGGWSPLHF. The CDR3 DNA reads TGTGCCAGCAGCTTTGGGACAGGGGGCTGGTCACCCCTCCACTTT.

This clone is a singleton in its sample. This chain joins TRBV7-9 and TRBJ1-5, with no clear D. The CDR3 spans 15 residues. Trimming took 2 bases from V and 4 from J, leaving 12 bases between them. In germline, CDR1 is SEHNR, CDR2 FQNEAQ (reference sequence). Written as DNA, the CDR3 is TGTGCCAGCAGCTTACAATCGGGTCGGAATCAGCCCCAGCATTTT. Protein sequence: CASSLQSGRNQPQHF.

This clone occurred a few times. The chain carries TRBV7-3 and TRBJ1-6; TRBD1 agrees at 8 bases. Germline CDR1 and CDR2: SGHTA and FQGTGA. V lost 2 bases to trimming and J lost 9 bases; unmatched junction nucleotides: 0. CDR3 length: 13 residues. CDR3 in DNA: TGTGCCAGCAGCTTAGACAGGGGTTCACCCCTCCACTTT. This gives the protein CASSLDRGSPLHF.

This chain links TRBV29-1 with TRBJ1-4, with D possibly matching TRBD1 (6 bases). Germline CDR1 and CDR2: SQVTM and ANQGSEA. V was cut by 6 bases and J by 5 bases, with 13 bases left in between. The CDR3 is 13 amino acids. The CDR3 coding sequence is TGCAGCGTAGCGGGGGCGGTCAATGAAAAACTGTTTTTT. It codes for CSVAGAVNEKLFF.

The chain recombines TRBV19 with TRBJ1-6; D possibly corresponds to TRBD1 (5 bases). CDR1 LNHDA and CDR2 SQIVND come from the germline V gene (reference sequence). Trimming pared 9 bases from V and 10 bases from J, leaving 16 bases between. The CDR3 consists of 13 residues. CDR3 region: CASTPGGRSPLHF. The CDR3, as DNA: TGTGCCAGCACCCCCGGGGGTCGGTCACCCCTCCACTTT.

This chain links TRBV25-1 with TRBJ2-7; 9 nucleotides agree with TRBD1. The CDR3 is made up of 14 amino acids. Germline loops: CDR1 MGHDK, CDR2 SYGVNS. With V trimmed by 5 bases and J by 0 bases, 2 bases remained unmatched. This CDR3 reads CASSPGQGSYEQYF. The CDR3 nucleotides are TGTGCCAGCAGTCCGGGACAGGGCTCCTACGAGCAGTACTTC.

The V call is TRBV19, the J call TRBJ1-2; 7 bases match TRBD1. In germline, CDR1 is LNHDA, CDR2 SQIVND (reference sequence). CDR3 length equals 16 residues. Trimming took 6 bases from V and 2 from J; bases not matched to a gene: 12. The CDR3 here is CASSKYEDRANYGYTF. The CDR3 DNA sequence: TGTGCCAGTAGCAAATATGAAGACAGGGCCAACTATGGCTACACCTTC.

V and J are TRBV14 and TRBJ2-7; TRBD2 agrees at 8 bases. Germline V CDR1 and CDR2: SGHDN, FVKESK. V lost 1 base, J lost 0 bases, and 2 bases stayed unmatched. The CDR3 length is 15 residues. The CDR3 loop is CASSQGRGASYEQYF. The CDR3 nucleotides read TGTGCCAGCAGCCAAGGGCGGGGGGCCTCCTACGAGCAGTACTTC.

The CDR3: CASSSRGIGGNSGYTF. The DNA for the CDR3 is TGTGCCAGCAGCTCTCGGGGTATCGGGGGTAATAGTGGCTACACCTTC. The chain couples TRBV11-3 to TRBJ1-2; D is possibly TRBD1 (5 bases). The V end lost 4 bases, the J end lost 7 bases, and 22 bases lay between the germline ends. The germline CDR1 and CDR2 sequences are SGHNT and YENEEA. The CDR3 covers 16 residues.

V is TRBV28 and J is TRBJ1-5; D gene ambiguous. V was clipped by 5 bases and J by 4 bases, with 9 bases between them. The CDR3 has 13 amino acids. The germline V gene encodes CDR1 MDHEN and CDR2 SYDVKM. This CDR3 reads CASSTRGNQPQHF. CDR3 coding DNA: TGTGCCAGCAGTACACGGGGTAATCAGCCCCAGCATTTT. Variable domain in full (rest from reference TRBV28 and TRBJ1-5): DVKVTQSSRYLVKRTGEKVFLECVQDMDHENMFWYRQDPGLGLRLIYFSYDVKMKEKGDIPEGYSVSREKKERFSLILESASTNQTSMYLCASSTRGNQPQHFGDGTRLSIL.

The V call is TRBV7-2, the J call TRBJ2-5; 7 positions agree with TRBD2. V lost 5 bases to trimming and J lost 4 bases; unmatched junction nucleotides: 10. The V gene's germline CDR1 is SGHTA and CDR2 FQGNSA. The CDR3 is 15 amino acids. For the CDR3, the DNA is TGTGCCAGCAGCCCCCAGCGGGGCGGTGGAGAGACCCAGTACTTC. This gives the protein CASSPQRGGGETQYF.

CDR3 nucleotide sequence: TGTGCCAGCAGCCAGGCCCACCTAGCGGGGGCGAACACCGGGGAGCTGTTTTTT. Protein product: CASSQAHLAGANTGELFF. The rearrangement joins TRBV3-1 (or the pseudogene TRBV3-2) to TRBJ2-2; TRBD2 agrees at 10 bases. V trimming: 3 bases; J trimming: 0 bases; junction bases outside the gene matches: 7. The CDR3 contains 18 residues. Germline CDR1 reads LGHDT; CDR2 reads YNNKEL (reference sequence).

This clone was counted between two and nine times. This rearrangement joins TRBV5-4 to TRBJ1-2; 9 bases are shared with TRBD1. The CDR3 runs 15 residues. CDR1 SGHNT and CDR2 YYREEE come from the germline V gene (reference sequence). With 4 bases clipped from V and 4 bases from J, the junction kept 8 bases outside the gene matches. CDR3 bases: TGTGCCAGCAGCCCGGACAGGGGTGCGAGCTATGGCTACACCTTC. This encodes CASSPDRGASYGYTF. The variable domain in full, with the rest retrieved from reference TRBV5-4 and TRBJ1-2, is ETGVTQSPTHLIKTRGQQVTLRCSSQSGHNTVSWYQQALGQGPQFIFQYYREEENGRGNFPPRFSGLQFPNYSSELNVNALELDDSALYLCASSPDRGASYGYTFGSGTRLTVV.

The rearrangement links TRBV5-3 to TRBJ1-1, with 8 bases aligning to TRBD1. Being an ORF, TRBV5-3 has a function that is uncertain. V lost 3 bases to trimming and J lost 0 bases; unmatched junction nucleotides: 7. The CDR3 extends over 16 amino acids. Here the CDR3 reads CARSWQGAPMNTEAFF. The CDR3, as DNA: TGTGCCAGAAGCTGGCAGGGGGCTCCCATGAACACTGAAGCTTTCTTT.

In nucleotides, the CDR3 is TGTGCCAGCAGCCAAGGCCCGGGACAGGGGCCTCTCTCTGGGGCCAACGTCCTGACTTTC. Residues: CASSQGPGQGPLSGANVLTF. The gene calls are TRBV3-1 (or the pseudogene TRBV3-2) and TRBJ2-6; 10 bases line up with TRBD1. The CDR3 length is 20 residues. With 1 base clipped from V and 0 bases from J, the junction kept 9 bases outside the gene matches. Germline CDR1 reads LGHDT; CDR2 reads YNNKEL (reference sequence).

The chain recombines TRBV5-4 with TRBJ1-1, with D perhaps matching TRBD1 (6 bases). The CDR3 consists of 16 residues. Deletions cut 2 bases from V and 0 bases from J, with 14 bases between. Germline V gene data show CDR1 as SGHNT and CDR2 as YYREEE (reference sequence). Here the CDR3 reads CASSFGGGGLNTEAFF. CDR3 DNA: TGTGCCAGCAGCTTTGGGGGCGGGGGGTTGAACACTGAAGCTTTCTTT. The entire variable domain, with the rest obtained from reference TRBV5-4 and TRBJ1-1, is as follows: ETGVTQSPTHLIKTRGQQVTLRCSSQSGHNTVSWYQQALGQGPQFIFQYYREEENGRGNFPPRFSGLQFPNYSSELNVNALELDDSALYLCASSFGGGGLNTEAFFGQGTRLTVV.